Sequencing of this T cell receptor beta chain was carried out in a study of PD-1 blockade in classical Hodgkin lymphoma. Findings and caveats of the study: Why repertoires differed is undefined; disease activity or prior therapy possibly contributed.

Profiling relied on immunoSEQ multiplex PCR, and the TCRdb table lists in-frame clones only, not all of them. Among fewer than 95,000 clones listed, approximately 83% were seen once. Note on this clone: Its antigen remains unknown.

The V and J ends lost 3 bases and 6 bases, in that order; junction bases with no gene match: 12. Germline values: CDR1 KGHSH, CDR2 LQKENI. The CDR3 consists of 16 residues. Time point denoted: cycle 4 day 1 (C4D1), after 5 to 7 weeks of nivolumab. Each and every patient relapsed after autologous stem cell transplantation, and patients got differing brentuximab vedotin exposure. Sequences were derived from peripheral blood mononuclear cells (PBMCs), sampled before the fourth cycle of nivolumab. The TCR originated in a human donor with classical Hodgkin lymphoma. The chain carries TRBV18 and TRBJ1-2; 8 bases are shared with TRBD1. The CDR3 sequence: CASSPGTGRNVDGYTF. The DNA of the CDR3 is TGTGCCAGCTCACCCGGGACAGGCCGGAACGTGGATGGCTACACCTTC.